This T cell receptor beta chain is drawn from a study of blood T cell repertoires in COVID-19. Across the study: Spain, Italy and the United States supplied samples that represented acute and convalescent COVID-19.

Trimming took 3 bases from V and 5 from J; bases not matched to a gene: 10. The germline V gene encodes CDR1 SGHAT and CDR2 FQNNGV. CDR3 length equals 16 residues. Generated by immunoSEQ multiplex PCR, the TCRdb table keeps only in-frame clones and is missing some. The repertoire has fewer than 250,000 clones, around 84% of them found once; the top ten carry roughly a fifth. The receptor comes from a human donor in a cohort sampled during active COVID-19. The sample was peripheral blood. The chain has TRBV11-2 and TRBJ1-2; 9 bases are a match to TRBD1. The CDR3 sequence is CASSFGGTGNLYGYTF. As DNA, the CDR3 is TGTGCCAGCAGCTTCGGCGGGACAGGGAACTTATATGGCTACACCTTC.